Following are 14 T cell receptor beta chains from one sample sequenced in a study of blood T cell repertoires in COVID-19. The table came from immunoSEQ multiplex PCR; TCRdb's copy has only in-frame clones and leaves some out. The table lists about 77,000 clones, roughly nine tenths of them singletons. Sequencing used peripheral blood. The source of these receptors is a woman aged 80 or over with active or convalescent COVID-19.

As DNA, the CDR3 is TGTGCCAGCAGCCTGGACAGGGGGGGACAGCCCCAGCATTTT. Protein product: CASSLDRGGQPQHF. The chain recombines TRBV7-2 with TRBJ1-5; TRBD1 matches 10 bases. The junction had 5 bases not matched to a gene; V was cut back by 5 bases and J by 7 bases. This CDR3 has 14 amino acids. Germline CDR1 reads SGHTA; CDR2 reads FQGNSA.

V and J are TRBV28 and TRBJ2-7; TRBD1 aligns across 8 bases. CDR3 length: 14 amino acids. The J segment lost 3 bases and the V segment lost 6 bases, leaving 7 bases of the junction unmatched. The germline gives CDR1 MDHEN, CDR2 SYDVKM. The CDR3 DNA sequence: TGTGCCAGCAGCCAGGGGGCTGCGATCTACGAGCAGTACTTC. Protein product: CASSQGAAIYEQYF.

The chain recombines TRBV19 with TRBJ1-3, with 9 nucleotides matching TRBD1. CDR1 LNHDA and CDR2 SQIVND come from the germline V gene (reference sequence). V lost 8 bases, J lost 0 bases, and 5 bases stayed unmatched. CDR3 length equals 15 residues. CDR3 sequence (DNA): TGTGCCAGTCCGGGACAGGGTCGCTCTGGAAACACCATATATTTT. Translating gives CASPGQGRSGNTIYF.

The V call is TRBV4-3, the J call TRBJ2-7; TRBD1 aligns across 8 bases. Looked up from germline, CDR1 is LGHNA and CDR2 is YSLEER. The V gene end was trimmed by 0 bases and the J gene end by 2 bases; junction bases not matched to a gene: 6. The CDR3 sequence is 16 residues long. The CDR3 DNA follows: TGCGCCAGCAGCCAAGAGGAGTCAGGGGGCCCCTACGAGCAGTACTTC. Protein sequence: CASSQEESGGPYEQYF.

The genes are TRBV11-3 and TRBJ1-5; 8 bases map to TRBD1. V shed 0 bases, J shed 0 bases, and the junction held 10 bases outside the gene matches. Per the germline V gene, CDR1 is SGHNT and CDR2 is YENEEA. CDR3 length: 19 residues. In DNA, the CDR3 is TGTGCCAGCAGCTTAGATCGGGACAGGAGTAATTATAGCAATCAGCCCCAGCATTTT. Encoded protein: CASSLDRDRSNYSNQPQHF.

This chain links TRBV5-4 with TRBJ1-2; 7 bases match TRBD1. Germline-derived CDR1 and CDR2 are SGHNT and YYREEE (reference sequence). Losses at the gene ends were 0 bases for V and 7 bases for J; bases not matched to a gene: 6. The CDR3 is made up of 14 amino acids. DNA for the CDR3: TGTGCCAGCAGCTTGGAAGGGGGCGCGGGTGGCTACACCTTC. Translated: CASSLEGGAGGYTF.

This clone was observed a single time. The chain recombines TRBV4-3 with TRBJ1-6; 7 bases are a match to TRBD1. V dropped 3 bases and J dropped 5; count of bases not matched to a gene: 1. CDR1 LGHNA and CDR2 YSLEER come from the germline V gene. This CDR3 spans 14 amino acids. CDR3 coding DNA: TGCGCCAGCAGCCACGGGACAGATAATTCACCCCTCCACTTT. Its translation is CASSHGTDNSPLHF.

CDR3 region: CASSFMSGAGQPQHF. The CDR3 DNA follows: TGTGCCAGCAGTTTCATGTCAGGGGCTGGTCAGCCCCAGCATTTT. V and J are TRBV28 and TRBJ1-5; weak D call: TRBD1 (6 bases). V was cut by 3 bases and J by 6 bases, with 15 bases left in between. The CDR3 has 15 amino acids. Germline CDR1 reads MDHEN; CDR2 reads SYDVKM. Filled out from reference TRBV28 and TRBJ1-5, the complete variable domain reads DVKVTQSSRYLVKRTGEKVFLECVQDMDHENMFWYRQDPGLGLRLIYFSYDVKMKEKGDIPEGYSVSREKKERFSLILESASTNQTSMYLCASSFMSGAGQPQHFGDGTRLSIL.

The chain employs TRBV7-2 and TRBJ2-7, with 7 bases lining up with TRBD1. The CDR3 sequence is 14 residues long. Looked up from germline, CDR1 is SGHTA and CDR2 is FQGNSA. V lost 1 base to trimming and J lost 5 bases; unmatched junction nucleotides: 5. Here the CDR3 reads CASSLEGAIDEQYF. The CDR3 DNA follows: TGTGCCAGCAGCTTAGAGGGGGCTATCGACGAGCAGTACTTC.

This clone appeared once. The J gene is TRBJ2-7, the V gene TRBV5-1; TRBD1 aligns across 8 bases. Losses at the gene ends were 4 bases for V and 6 bases for J; bases not matched to a gene: 6. Germline V gene sequence: CDR1 SGHRS, CDR2 YFSETQ. This CDR3 contains 13 residues. The CDR3 reads CASSPDRAGEQYF. CDR3 nucleotide sequence: TGCGCCAGCAGCCCGGACAGGGCGGGCGAGCAGTACTTC. Full variable domain (rest looked up from reference TRBV5-1 and TRBJ2-7): KAGVTQTPRYLIKTRGQQVTLSCSPISGHRSVSWYQQTPGQGLQFLFEYFSETQRNKGNFPGRFSGRQFSNSRSEMNVSTLELGDSALYLCASSPDRAGEQYFGPGTRLTVT.

This clone has a handful of counts. The gene calls are TRBV28 and TRBJ1-3; D is perhaps TRBD1 (5 bases). The V gene lost 3 bases and the J gene lost 7 bases, with 16 bases spanning the gap. The CDR3 has 15 amino acids. The germline gives CDR1 MDHEN, CDR2 SYDVKM. Written as DNA, the CDR3 is TGTGCCAGCAGTTTTGGGGGACGGGAGACGAACACCATATATTTT. Amino acid sequence: CASSFGGRETNTIYF.

This chain links TRBV6-1 with TRBJ1-3; maybe TRBD1 (5 bases). The CDR3 runs 16 residues. The germline V gene has CDR1 MNHNS and CDR2 SASEGT. The V gene lost 4 bases and the J gene lost 0 bases, with 13 bases spanning the gap. In nucleotides, the CDR3 is TGTGCCAGCAGTGTCCTGGGGCTTTCCTCTGGAAACACCATATATTTT. This gives the protein CASSVLGLSSGNTIYF.

This chain connects TRBV14 to TRBJ1-4; tentatively, D is TRBD1 (5 bases). CDR3 length: 17 residues. The germline gives CDR1 SGHDN, CDR2 FVKESK. V was cut by 5 bases and J by 0 bases, with 16 bases left in between. CDR3 protein: CASSDRAGLTTNEKLFF. CDR3 sequence (DNA): TGTGCCAGCAGCGATAGGGCGGGGCTAACAACTAATGAAAAACTGTTTTTT.

This clone has more than one count but fewer than ten. V is TRBV27 and J is TRBJ2-7; 9 nucleotides align to TRBD2. With V trimmed by 8 bases and J by 2 bases, 7 bases remained unmatched. CDR3 length equals 14 residues. The germline CDR1 and CDR2 sequences are MNHEY and SMNVEV (reference sequence). The CDR3 is CASASASGTYEQYF. The CDR3 DNA sequence: TGTGCCAGCGCGAGCGCTAGCGGGACCTACGAGCAGTACTTC.